This T cell receptor beta chain came from a study of blood T cell repertoires in COVID-19. The CDR3 has 15 amino acids. Trimming removed 2 bases from V and 4 bases from J; junction bases left unmatched: 5. Germline CDR1 KGHSH, CDR2 LQKENI. The participants were between roughly 18 and 89 years old and came from 24 US areas. All recovered Cohort 3 donors got two negative PCRs, got clearance, or saw symptom resolution. The authors' processing: Reference gene primer amplification in the assay estimated nucleated cell counts. Some clones are missing from TCRdb's copy, which holds only in-frame ones; the method was immunoSEQ multiplex PCR. V and J calls and clone size are as listed in that table; D and trimming were resolved from the DNA. Of 200,000 to 250,000 clones in the sample, about 87% were seen once.

The V call is TRBV18, the J call TRBJ1-2, with 9 bases lining up with TRBD1. The origin of this receptor is a woman aged 25 to 39 who had recovered from COVID-19. Sequenced material: PBMCs or T cells enriched from blood (not recorded which). CDR3 sequence reads: CASSPTGQGTYGYTF. The CDR3 coding sequence is TGTGCCAGCTCACCAACAGGACAGGGGACCTATGGCTACACCTTC. The full variable domain, with the rest looked up from reference TRBV18 and TRBJ1-2, is NAGVMQNPRHLVRRRGQEARLRCSPMKGHSHVYWYRQLPEEGLKFMVYLQKENIIDESGMPKERFSAEFPKEGPSILRIQQVVRGDSAAYFCASSPTGQGTYGYTFGSGTRLTVV.